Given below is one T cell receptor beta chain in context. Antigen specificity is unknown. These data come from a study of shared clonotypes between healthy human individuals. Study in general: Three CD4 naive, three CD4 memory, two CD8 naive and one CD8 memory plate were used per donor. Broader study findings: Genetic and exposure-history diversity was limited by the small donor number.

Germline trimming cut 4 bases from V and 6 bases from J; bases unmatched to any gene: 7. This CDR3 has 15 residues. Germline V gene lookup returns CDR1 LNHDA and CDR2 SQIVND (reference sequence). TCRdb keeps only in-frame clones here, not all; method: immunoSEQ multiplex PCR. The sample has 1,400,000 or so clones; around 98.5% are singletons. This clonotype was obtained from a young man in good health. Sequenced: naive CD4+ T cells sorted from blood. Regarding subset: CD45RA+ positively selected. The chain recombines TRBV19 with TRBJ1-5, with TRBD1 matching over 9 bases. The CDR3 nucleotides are TGTGCCAGTAGTAGGGACACAGGGGGCGGTCAGCCCCAGCATTTT. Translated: CASSRDTGGGQPQHF.